A single TCR beta chain is shown here with its context. The authors' processing: Amplification of reference gene primers provided the estimated nucleated cell counts. Profiling relied on immunoSEQ multiplex PCR, and the TCRdb table lists in-frame clones only, not all of them. Clone size and V and J calls were adopted from that table, with D and trimming inferred from the DNA. The data show 50,000 to 70,000 clones, less than 90% seen once. This entry comes from a study of blood T cell repertoires in COVID-19. Background on the study: Samples of COVID-19 (acute and convalescent) were obtained from the United States, Italy and Spain. From T cells, B-cell-depleted T cells, or PBMCs came the material, which was cDNA or gDNA.

The CDR3 loop spans 15 amino acids. V lost 5 bases, J lost 4 bases, and 10 bases stayed unmatched. Germline V gene data show CDR1 as MNHEY and CDR2 as SMNVEV (reference sequence). The sequence was collected from a woman in her sixties or seventies with active COVID-19. Sequencing was carried out using peripheral blood. The chain uses TRBV27 and TRBJ2-7; TRBD2 aligns across 8 bases. The DNA of the CDR3 is TGTGCCAGCAGTCGACCCGGGACTAGACTTTACGAGCAGTACTTC. Translated, it gives CASSRPGTRLYEQYF.